The sequence of this T cell receptor (beta chain) was determined in a study of glioma-infiltrating T cells. This clonotype was seen repeatedly, ten times or more. As yet, its antigen is unknown. The study, taken as a whole, reports: CDR3 overlap between tissue and blood was very small.

CDR1 is MNHEY, CDR2 SMNVEV, per germline (reference sequence). The CDR3 has 13 amino acids. Trimming shortened V by 7 bases and J by 0 bases, and 10 bases separated the two germline ends. TCR alpha and beta CDR3 regions were amplified from RNA using iRepertoire nested multiplex PCR. Tissue mRNA or PBMC total RNA, roughly 100-400 ng, went into one-step reverse transcription and amplification. MiXCR was run by TCRdb on the multiplex PCR reads, yielding one entry per CDR3 protein. The sample shows approximately 190,000 distinct CDR3 sequences, more than 25% of them seen only once. V usage is TRBV27 and J usage is TRBJ2-7; perhaps TRBD2 as D (6 bases). The sequence came from a human donor with low-grade glioma or glioblastoma, undergoing nonglioma brain surgery, or in good health (not recorded which). The sequenced material came from glioma tissue, nonneoplastic brain tissue, or PBMCs (not recorded which). The CDR3 loop reads CASKGGISYEQYF. For the CDR3, the DNA is TGTGCCAGCAAAGGCGGGATCTCCTACGAGCAGTACTTC.